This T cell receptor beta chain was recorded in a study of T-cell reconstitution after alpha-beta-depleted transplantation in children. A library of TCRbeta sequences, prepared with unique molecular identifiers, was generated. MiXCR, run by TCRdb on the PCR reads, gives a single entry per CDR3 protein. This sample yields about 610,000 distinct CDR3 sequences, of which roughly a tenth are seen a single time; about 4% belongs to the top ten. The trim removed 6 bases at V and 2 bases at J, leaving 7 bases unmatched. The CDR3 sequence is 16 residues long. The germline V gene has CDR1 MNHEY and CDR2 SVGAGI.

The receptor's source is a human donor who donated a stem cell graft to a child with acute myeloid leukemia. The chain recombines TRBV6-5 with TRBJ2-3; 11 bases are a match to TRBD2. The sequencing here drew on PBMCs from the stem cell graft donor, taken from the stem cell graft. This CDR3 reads CASSPTSGGTTDTQYF. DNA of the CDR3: TGTGCCAGCAGCCCCACTAGCGGGGGAACCACAGATACGCAGTATTTT.